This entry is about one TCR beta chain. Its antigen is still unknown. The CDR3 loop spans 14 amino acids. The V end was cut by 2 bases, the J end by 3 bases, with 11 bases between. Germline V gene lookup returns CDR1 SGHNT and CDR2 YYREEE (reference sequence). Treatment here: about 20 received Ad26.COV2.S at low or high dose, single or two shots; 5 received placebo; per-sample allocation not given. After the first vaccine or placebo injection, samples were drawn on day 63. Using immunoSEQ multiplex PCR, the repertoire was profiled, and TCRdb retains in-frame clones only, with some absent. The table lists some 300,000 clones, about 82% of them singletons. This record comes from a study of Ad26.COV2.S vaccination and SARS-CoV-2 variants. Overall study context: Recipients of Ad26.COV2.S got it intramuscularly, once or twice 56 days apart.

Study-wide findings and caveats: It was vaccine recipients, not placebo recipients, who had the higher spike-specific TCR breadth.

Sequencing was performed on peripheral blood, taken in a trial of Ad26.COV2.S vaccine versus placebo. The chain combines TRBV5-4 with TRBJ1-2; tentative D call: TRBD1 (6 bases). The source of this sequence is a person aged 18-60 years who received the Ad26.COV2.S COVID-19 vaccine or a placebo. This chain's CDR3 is CASSLVGGDYGYTF. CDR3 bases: TGTGCCAGCAGCTTAGTAGGGGGTGACTATGGCTACACCTTC. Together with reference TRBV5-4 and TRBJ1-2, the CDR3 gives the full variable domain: ETGVTQSPTHLIKTRGQQVTLRCSSQSGHNTVSWYQQALGQGPQFIFQYYREEENGRGNFPPRFSGLQFPNYSSELNVNALELDDSALYLCASSLVGGDYGYTFGSGTRLTVV.